This T cell receptor (beta chain) was identified in a study of T cell responses to AZD1222 COVID-19 vaccine (dated by TCRdb to 2020 to 2023). Regarding the study in general: AZD1222 recipients whose second dose came at about 4 weeks and those whose second dose came at about 12 weeks were combined into one group, since spike-specific TCR depth and breadth did not differ between the two schedules. A total of 230 to 250 trial participants underwent TCR sequencing, of whom roughly 210 had received two doses of AZD1222 and some 25 had received two doses of the MenACWY control vaccine. Trial participants were enrolled into age subgroups of 18-55, 56-69 and 70-plus years, which contained about 160, 30 and 59 TCR-sequenced participants, respectively. Broader findings and caveats from the paper: In the small 56-69-year group, the increase in depth fell short of significance, most likely because of low power. Conclusions about previously exposed vaccinees were limited because only six AZD1222 recipients were SARS-CoV-2 seropositive at baseline. After two AZD1222 doses, spike-specific TCR breadth and depth were significantly higher than at day 0 and than in MenACWY recipients. The whole spike protein was spanned by vaccine-associated CD4 TCRs, and dominant responses were seen in regions 160-218 and 743-854. Participants were mostly white British and included more females than males, and it was suggested by the authors that clonal diversity may have been underestimated. Reportedly, almost half of the unique spike-specific TCRs recognized epitopes lying outside the regions that are mutated in the B.1.351 and B.1.1.7 variants. No day 14 peak-response samples were available, so repertoires were characterized only after the peak T cell response.

As for this clone: The target of this receptor is not known. No much larger clone is present one base from it, and per-base qualities are unavailable.

According to the study, the label for this sample's time point signals: baseline before first vaccination. Samples from vaccinated people were obtained from the UK trials COV001 and COV002, which included a single-blind randomized controlled phase 2/3 trial of AZD1222 (ChAdOx1 nCoV-19) in healthy adults. Trial participant PBMC samples were collected at day 0 and day 28 after the second dose for TCRbeta chain sequencing. The CDR3 regions of human TCRbeta chains were subjected to immunosequencing. Regarding the original processing steps: Repertoire TCRs were checked for matches against a reference library of SARS-CoV-2-specific TCRs that had been generated using the MIRA antigen-specificity platform. Breadth meant the fraction of unique TCRs that were SARS-CoV-2-associated, whereas depth meant the fraction of total T cells that were SARS-CoV-2-associated. Using the MIRA data, each spike-specific TCR was mapped to the spike region that the TCR reacts to and placed in a CD4 or CD8 class. Log10-transformed breadth and depth values were compared by one-way ANOVA with Sidak's multiple comparisons tests. TCRdb re-hosts the immuneACCESS table, in-frame sequences only. Its copies lack some clones; in the studies checked, an unresolved V gene accounts for under half of them, and the cause for the rest is not known. Clonal size and the V and J genes are those of that table, whereas D and trimming came from the DNA. Counted in this sample were approximately 150,000 clones; approximately 92% of them appeared once. The ten largest clones represent 1.5% to 2% of the sample.

The material was peripheral blood, obtained on day 0 of AZD1222 vaccination. This TCR was recovered from an adult in good health.

The CDR3 reads CASSLPSWNEQFF. Here is the DNA: TGCGCCAGCAGCTTGCCTAGTTGGAATGAGCAGTTCTTC. The rearranged segments are TRBV5-1 and TRBJ2-1; a confident D gene designation cannot be given. The germline V gene gives CDR1 as SGHRS and CDR2 as YFSETQ. V loses 1 base, J loses 7 bases, and the germline ends lie 9 bases apart. Taken from cysteine to phenylalanine, the CDR3 has 13 residues. This entry keeps only the CDR3 DNA: 39 bases, framed from base 1.